This entry is about one TCR beta chain. Its matching antigen is unknown. These data come from a study of Ad26.COV2.S vaccination and SARS-CoV-2 variants. Study summary: Intramuscularly, Ad26.COV2.S was given either once or twice, 56 days apart.

The treatment was: about 20 received Ad26.COV2.S at low or high dose, single or two shots; about 5 received placebo; per-sample allocation not given. The investigators took samples on day 63 after the first vaccine or placebo injection. What was given as vaccine was an Ad26 vector encoding Wuhan-strain SARS-CoV-2 spike. Study conclusions and caveats: Substantial breadth was reportedly displayed by spike-specific CD8+ and CD4+ T cell responses after vaccination.

CDR1 MNHEY and CDR2 SVGEGT come from the germline V gene. This CDR3 spans 14 amino acids. V was shortened by 6 bases and J by 2 bases, with 10 bases between the two germline ends. Using immunoSEQ multiplex PCR, the repertoire was profiled, and TCRdb retains in-frame clones only, with some absent. The sample yields roughly 510,000 clones, approximately 88% seen once. The clonotype comes from a person aged 18-60 years who received the Ad26.COV2.S COVID-19 vaccine or a placebo. The gene calls are TRBV6-2 or TRBV6-3 and TRBJ2-2; D is unresolved. The sequenced sample was peripheral blood, obtained in a trial of Ad26.COV2.S vaccine versus placebo. As DNA, the CDR3 is TGTGCCAGCAGCCGCGTCGGTAACACCGGGGAGCTGTTTTTT. It specifies CASSRVGNTGELFF.